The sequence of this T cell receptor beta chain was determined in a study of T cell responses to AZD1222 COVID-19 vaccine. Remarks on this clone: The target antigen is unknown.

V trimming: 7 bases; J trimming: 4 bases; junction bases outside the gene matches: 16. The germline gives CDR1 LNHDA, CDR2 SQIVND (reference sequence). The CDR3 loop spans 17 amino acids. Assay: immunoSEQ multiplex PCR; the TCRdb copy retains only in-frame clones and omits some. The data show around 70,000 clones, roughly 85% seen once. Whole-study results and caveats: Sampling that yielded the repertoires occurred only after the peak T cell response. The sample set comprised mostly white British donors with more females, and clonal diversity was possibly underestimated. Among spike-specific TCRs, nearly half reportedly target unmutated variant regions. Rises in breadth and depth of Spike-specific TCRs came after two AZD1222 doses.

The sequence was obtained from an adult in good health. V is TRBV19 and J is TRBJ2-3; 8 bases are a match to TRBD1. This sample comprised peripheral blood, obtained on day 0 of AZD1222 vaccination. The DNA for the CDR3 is TGTGCCAGTAAGCAGGGGGCCCTTCTCTCCGTGGCAGATACGCAGTATTTT. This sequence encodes CASKQGALLSVADTQYF.